This T cell receptor beta chain was sequenced during a study of OX40 agonist ivuxolimab in advanced cancers. Study in general: Having had anti-PD-1, anti-PD-L1 or anti-CTLA-4 therapy before was allowed, and about 42% had some. General observations from the study: Both CD4+ and CD8+ T cell populations in blood had undergone clonal expansion by week 6 at 0.1 to 3.0 mg/kg. Partly responding patients at 0.1-3.0 mg/kg showed some of the smallest clonal expansion.

Concerning this clone: The antigen remains unidentified.

The repertoire was sequenced with immunoSEQ multiplex PCR; TCRdb's copy has only in-frame clones and lacks some. This sample yields 80,000 or so clones, of which 80% to 95% are seen a single time; about 1.8% belongs to the top ten. V was shortened by 3 bases and J by 2 bases, with 8 bases between the two germline ends. CDR3 length equals 15 residues. Per the germline V gene, CDR1 is MDHEN and CDR2 is SYDVKM. The source material was CD4+ or CD8+ T cells sorted from blood, sampled in a trial of the OX40 agonist ivuxolimab. The rearrangement uses TRBV28 and TRBJ2-6, with D tentatively TRBD2 (5 bases). The source of this sequence is an adult with an advanced solid tumor such as melanoma, head and neck, liver or kidney cancer. The CDR3 DNA reads TGTGCCAGCAGTTTTGCGGGTCCTGGGGCCAACGTCCTGACTTTC. Protein product: CASSFAGPGANVLTF.